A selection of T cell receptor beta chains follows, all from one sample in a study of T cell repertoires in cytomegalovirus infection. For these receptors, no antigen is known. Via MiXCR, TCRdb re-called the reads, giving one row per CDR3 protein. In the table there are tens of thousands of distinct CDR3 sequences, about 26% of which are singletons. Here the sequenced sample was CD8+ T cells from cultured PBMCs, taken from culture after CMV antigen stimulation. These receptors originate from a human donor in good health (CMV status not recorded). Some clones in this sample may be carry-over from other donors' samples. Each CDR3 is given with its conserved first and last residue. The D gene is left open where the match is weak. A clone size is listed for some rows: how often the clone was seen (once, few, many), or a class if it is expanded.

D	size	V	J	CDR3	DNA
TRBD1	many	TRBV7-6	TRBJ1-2	CASTNSLGTAYGYTF	TGTGCCAGCACCAACAGCCTAGGGACAGCCTATGGCTACACCTTC
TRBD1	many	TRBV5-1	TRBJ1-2	CASTPTGTGGYTF	TGCGCCAGCACCCCAACCGGGACAGGGGGCTACACCTTC
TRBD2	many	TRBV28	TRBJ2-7	CASSLSNSGGGGYEQYF	TGTGCCAGCAGTTTATCCAATAGCGGGGGCGGTGGCTACGAGCAGTACTTC
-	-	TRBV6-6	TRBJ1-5	CASSSTVSNQPQHF	TGTGCCAGCAGTTCGACAGTTAGTAATCAGCCCCAGCATTTT
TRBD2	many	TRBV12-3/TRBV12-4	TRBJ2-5	CASSGVQETQYF	TGTGCCAGTAGCGGGGTGCAAGAGACCCAGTACTTC
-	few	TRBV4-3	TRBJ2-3	CASSQELGRGQTDTQYF	TGCGCCAGCAGCCAGGAATTGGGGAGAGGGCAGACAGATACGCAGTATTTT
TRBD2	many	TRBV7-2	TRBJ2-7	CASRTSGSSYEQYF	TGTGCCAGCAGGACTAGCGGAAGCTCCTACGAGCAGTACTTC
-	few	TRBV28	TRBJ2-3	CASNSVGVRTDTQYF	TGTGCCAGCAACTCTGTTGGGGTTCGCACTGATACGCAGTATTTT
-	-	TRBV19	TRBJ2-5	CASSPRPTGPLKETQYF	TGTGCCAGTAGTCCGAGACCGACAGGCCCCTTGAAAGAGACCCAGTACTTC
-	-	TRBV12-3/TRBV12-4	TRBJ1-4	CASSFFGRGEKLFF	TGTGCCAGCAGTTTCTTCGGGAGGGGTGAAAAACTGTTTTTT
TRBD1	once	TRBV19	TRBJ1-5	CASSIGQGTQPQHF	TGTGCCAGTAGTATTGGACAGGGAACGCAGCCCCAGCATTTT
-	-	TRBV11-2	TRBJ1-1	CASSRPVSEAFF	TGTGCCAGCAGCCGCCCCGTCAGCGAAGCTTTCTTT
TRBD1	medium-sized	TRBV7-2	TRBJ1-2	CASSPLPGQGSYGYTF	TGTGCCAGCAGCCCCCTACCGGGACAGGGGTCGTATGGCTACACCTTC
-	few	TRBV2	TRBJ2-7	CASSEASQTYEQYF	TGTGCCAGCAGTGAAGCAAGCCAGACCTACGAGCAGTACTTC
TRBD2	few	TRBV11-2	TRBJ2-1	CASIGLAGDNEQFF	TGTGCCAGCATCGGACTAGCGGGAGACAATGAGCAGTTCTTC
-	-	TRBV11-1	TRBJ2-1	CASSYHRSYNEQFF	TGTGCCAGCAGCTACCACCGCTCCTACAATGAGCAGTTCTTC
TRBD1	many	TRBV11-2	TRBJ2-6	CASSLMDRGTISGANVLTF	TGTGCCAGCAGCTTGATGGACAGGGGGACGATCTCGGGGGCCAACGTCCTGACTTTC
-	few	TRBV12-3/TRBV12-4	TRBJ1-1	CASSRGNEAFF	TGTGCCAGCTCTAGGGGGAATGAAGCTTTCTTT
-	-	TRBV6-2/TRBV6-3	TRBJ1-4	CASSPPSEEKLFF	TGTGCCAGCAGTCCACCCTCCGAGGAAAAACTGTTTTTT
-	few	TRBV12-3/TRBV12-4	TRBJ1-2	CASSDPTGTKLGYTF	TGTGCCAGCAGTGATCCAACCGGGACAAAACTGGGCTACACCTTC
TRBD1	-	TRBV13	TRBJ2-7	CASSEWGQASYEQYF	TGTGCCAGCAGCGAGTGGGGACAGGCCTCCTACGAGCAGTACTTC
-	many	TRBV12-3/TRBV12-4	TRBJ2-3	CASTSRGGGPDTQYF	TGTGCCAGCACCTCTAGGGGGGGGGGCCCGGATACGCAGTATTTT
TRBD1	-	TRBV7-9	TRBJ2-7	CASSLRDRGHEQYF	TGTGCCAGCAGCTTACGGGACAGGGGTCACGAGCAGTACTTC
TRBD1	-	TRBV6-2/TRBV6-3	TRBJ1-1	CASSPTGLGEAFF	TGTGCCAGCAGTCCGACAGGGCTGGGTGAAGCTTTCTTT
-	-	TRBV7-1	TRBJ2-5	CASSPLERETQYF	TGTGCCAGCAGCCCCCTTGAGCGAGAGACCCAGTACTTC
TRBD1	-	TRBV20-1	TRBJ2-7	CSARDGQVSYEQYF	TGCAGTGCTAGAGATGGACAGGTTTCCTACGAGCAGTACTTC
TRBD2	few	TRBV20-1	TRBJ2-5	CSAPWTSGAGAQYF	TGCAGTGCTCCCTGGACTAGCGGGGCAGGGGCCCAGTACTTC
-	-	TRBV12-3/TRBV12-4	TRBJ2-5	CASSLEQAQETQYF	TGTGCCAGCAGTTTGGAACAGGCCCAGGAGACCCAGTACTTC
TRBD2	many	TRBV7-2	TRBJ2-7	CASSLATSGRVEQYF	TGTGCCAGCAGCTTGGCGACTAGCGGGAGGGTCGAGCAGTACTTC
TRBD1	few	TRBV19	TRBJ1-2	CASSIDLGQGTNYGYTF	TGTGCCAGTAGTATAGATCTCGGACAGGGTACTAACTATGGCTACACCTTC
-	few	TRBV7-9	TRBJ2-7	CASGRGGSTRDEQYF	TGTGCCAGCGGACGAGGAGGATCCACTAGGGACGAGCAGTACTTC
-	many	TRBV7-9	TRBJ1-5	CASSLAGAEGNQPQHF	TGTGCCAGCAGCTTAGCGGGGGCGGAAGGCAATCAGCCCCAGCATTTT
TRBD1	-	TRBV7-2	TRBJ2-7	CANSPGTGGSYEQYF	TGTGCCAACAGCCCCGGGACAGGGGGCTCCTACGAGCAGTACTTC
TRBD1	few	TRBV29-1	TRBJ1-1	CSVDPGQGSNTEAFF	TGCAGCGTTGATCCGGGACAGGGGTCGAACACTGAAGCTTTCTTT
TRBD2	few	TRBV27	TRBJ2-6	CASSFSSGRAGPGANVLTF	TGTGCCAGCAGTTTCTCAAGCGGGAGGGCGGGGCCTGGGGCCAACGTCCTGACTTTC
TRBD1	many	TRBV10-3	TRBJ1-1	CAISSAGGRPITEAFF	TGTGCCATCAGCTCCGCAGGGGGCCGTCCGATCACTGAAGCTTTCTTT
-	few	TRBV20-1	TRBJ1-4	CSARGSTNEKLFF	TGCAGTGCTAGAGGGTCTACTAATGAAAAACTGTTTTTT
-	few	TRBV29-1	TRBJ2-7	CSVLRGGEQYF	TGCAGCGTTCTCAGGGGTGGTGAGCAGTACTTC
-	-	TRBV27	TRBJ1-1	CASSLGVSTEAFF	TGTGCCAGCAGTTTAGGCGTCTCCACTGAAGCTTTCTTT
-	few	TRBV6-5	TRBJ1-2	CASSYGGGYYGYTF	TGTGCCAGCAGTTACGGTGGGGGGTACTATGGCTACACCTTC
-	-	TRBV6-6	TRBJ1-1	CASSPQGEAFF	TGTGCCAGCAGTCCACAGGGTGAAGCTTTCTTT